This T cell receptor (beta chain) appears in the sequencing data of a study of blood T cell repertoires in COVID-19. The CDR3 is 17 residues long. CDR1 and CDR2 (germline): MNHEY, SMNVEV (reference sequence). The V segment lost 5 bases and the J segment 2 bases; nucleotides outside the gene matches: 12. Assay used: immunoSEQ multiplex PCR; TCRdb lists only in-frame clones, some missing. The profile covers approximately 390,000 clones, with 88% appearing a single time and roughly 2% taken by the ten largest. The receptor was isolated from a woman aged 40 to 55 with acute COVID-19. This chain connects TRBV27 to TRBJ1-1; 9 bases fit TRBD1. Sequences were obtained from PBMCs or T cells enriched from blood (not recorded which). The DNA of the CDR3 is TGTGCCAGCAGTCAGGGACAGGGAAAACCCCAAAACACTGAAGCTTTCTTT. Encoded protein: CASSQGQGKPQNTEAFF.